The 15 T cell receptor beta chains in this list originate from one sample, sequenced in a study of CD8 T cells in ankylosing spondylitis. MiXCR, run by TCRdb on the 5' RACE reads, gives a single entry per CDR3 protein. The sample has 100,000 to 150,000 distinct CDR3 sequences; around 9.3% are singletons. Material for sequencing was blood, either unsorted or a sorted T cell fraction (not recorded which). These receptors all come from a male donor with ankylosing spondylitis or in good health (not recorded which).

Regarding this clonotype: A single base separates this from a much larger clone, so it may be a read error. The chain is built from TRBV11-2 and TRBJ2-2, with D maybe TRBD1 (6 bases). This CDR3 region has 16 residues. Germline V gives CDR1 SGHAT, CDR2 FQNNGV. Here the CDR3 DNA reads TGTGACAGCAGTCACCCGGGGCAGGGGTTAACCGGGGAGCTGTTTTTT. It specifies CDSSHPGQGLTGELFF.

This clonotype was counted ten times or more. V usage is TRBV29-1 and J usage is TRBJ2-1; perhaps TRBD1 as D (5 bases). Between the trimmed V and J ends, which lost 4 bases and 8 bases, there was a span of 12 bases. CDR1 is SQVTM, CDR2 ANQGSEA, per germline. This CDR3 region has 12 residues. The chain's CDR3 is CSVVRGWDEQFF. The CDR3 DNA reads TGCAGCGTTGTTAGGGGATGGGATGAGCAGTTCTTC.

In its sample, this clonotype was seen many times. The V gene is TRBV7-9, the J gene TRBJ1-4; 7 positions agree with TRBD1. V shed 5 bases and J 4 bases; nucleotides not matched to a gene: 4. Germline V gene lookup returns CDR1 SEHNR and CDR2 FQNEAQ (reference sequence). The CDR3 is made up of 14 amino acids. As DNA, the CDR3 is TGTGCCAGCAGCGTTGGACAGGTTAATGAAAAACTGTTTTTT. Translating it yields CASSVGQVNEKLFF.

Ten or more counts support this clonotype. The rearrangement links TRBV5-1 to TRBJ2-3, with 7 positions matching TRBD1. V lost 3 bases, J lost 2 bases, and 6 bases stayed unmatched. The CDR3 runs 15 residues. Germline V gene data show CDR1 as SGHRS and CDR2 as YFSETQ. The CDR3 protein is CASSSGQQDTDTQYF. CDR3 bases: TGCGCCAGCAGCTCGGGACAGCAGGACACAGATACGCAGTATTTT.

This clonotype was seen repeatedly, ten times or more. V gene TRBV4-3 combines with J gene TRBJ2-7; D remains unclear. Germline V gives CDR1 LGHNA, CDR2 YSLEER. The CDR3 extends over 14 amino acids. With 9 bases removed from V and 4 bases from J, the gap between germline ends came to 19 bases. The CDR3: CARGNALLTYEQYF. For the CDR3, the DNA is TGCGCCAGAGGAAATGCCCTACTCACGTACGAGCAGTACTTC.

The sample holds many counts of this clonotype. V usage is TRBV5-1 and J usage is TRBJ2-7, with unresolved D. The germline V gene encodes CDR1 SGHRS and CDR2 YFSETQ. The CDR3 has 14 residues. V lost 3 bases and J lost 2, with 12 bases in between. The chain's CDR3 is CASSWTGSAYEQYF. The CDR3 DNA reads TGCGCCAGCAGCTGGACCGGTTCCGCCTACGAGCAGTACTTC. Full variable domain (remainder filled in from reference TRBV5-1 and TRBJ2-7): KAGVTQTPRYLIKTRGQQVTLSCSPISGHRSVSWYQQTPGQGLQFLFEYFSETQRNKGNFPGRFSGRQFSNSRSEMNVSTLELGDSALYLCASSWTGSAYEQYFGPGTRLTVT.

This chain links TRBV28 with TRBJ2-1; D is undetermined. Germline V CDR1 and CDR2: MDHEN, SYDVKM. Trimming left V 8 bases short and J 3 bases short, with 8 bases between. The CDR3 runs to 12 residues. The CDR3 sequence is CASGNFYNEQFF. The CDR3 DNA reads TGTGCCAGCGGTAATTTCTACAATGAGCAGTTCTTC. The full variable domain, completed using reference TRBV28 and TRBJ2-1, is DVKVTQSSRYLVKRTGEKVFLECVQDMDHENMFWYRQDPGLGLRLIYFSYDVKMKEKGDIPEGYSVSREKKERFSLILESASTNQTSMYLCASGNFYNEQFFGPGTRLTVL.

This clonotype was seen many times. The J gene is TRBJ2-5, the V gene TRBV29-1; D is perhaps TRBD2 (6 bases). Germline CDR1 and CDR2: SQVTM and ANQGSEA. The V end lost 2 bases, the J end lost 6 bases, and 13 bases lay between the germline ends. The CDR3 loop spans 13 amino acids. CDR3 protein: CSVENLALQTQYF. CDR3 DNA sequence: TGCAGCGTTGAAAACCTAGCGCTACAGACCCAGTACTTC.

This chain joins TRBV20-1 and TRBJ2-1; D not certain. Germline CDR1 DFQATT, CDR2 SNEGSKA (reference sequence). Trimming pared 3 bases from V and 2 bases from J, leaving 11 bases between. The CDR3 covers 14 residues. The CDR3 nucleotides are TGCAGTGCTAGTTTATGGGTCACCTACAATGAGCAGTTCTTC. This gives the protein CSASLWVTYNEQFF.

This clonotype was observed many times. CDR3 in DNA: TGTGCCAGCAGCGCCCAGTTGGACATTTACAATGAGCAGTTCTTC. Protein sequence: CASSAQLDIYNEQFF. The chain recombines TRBV9 with TRBJ2-1, with a weak D call TRBD1 (5 bases). With 3 bases removed from V and 4 bases from J, the gap between germline ends came to 14 bases. Germline V gene data show CDR1 as SGDLS and CDR2 as YYNGEE. The CDR3 length is 15 residues.

This clonotype was recorded many times. V gene TRBV29-1 combines with J gene TRBJ2-1; TRBD2 aligns across 7 bases. The trim removed 0 bases at V and 8 bases at J, leaving 19 bases unmatched. The V gene's germline CDR1 is SQVTM and CDR2 ANQGSEA. The CDR3 covers 18 residues. The CDR3 DNA reads as TGCAGCGTTGAAGAAGGAGGACTAGGAGTCCCAACAAGCGATGAGCAGTTCTTC. The encoded protein is CSVEEGGLGVPTSDEQFF.

On this clonotype: A much more abundant neighbour one base away suggests this may be a read error. The CDR3 reads CASRRTSANKQYF. CDR3 bases: TGTGCCAGCAGAAGGACTAGCGCTAACAAGCAGTACTTC. V and J are TRBV7-8 and TRBJ2-7; 9 positions agree with TRBD2. The V gene's germline CDR1 is SGHVS and CDR2 FQNEAQ. The trim removed 6 bases at V and 8 bases at J, leaving 8 bases unmatched. The CDR3 totals 13 residues. The full variable domain, in which reference TRBV7-8 and TRBJ2-7 provide the parts outside the CDR3, is GAGVSQSPRYKVAKRGQDVALRCDPISGHVSLFWYQQALGQGPEFLTYFQNEAQLDKSGLPSDRFFAERPEGSVSTLKIQRTQQEDSAVYLCASRRTSANKQYFGPGTRLTVT.

This clonotype was counted ten times or more. The chain employs TRBV6-1 and TRBJ2-1; tentatively, D is TRBD2 (6 bases). Trimming took 6 bases from V and 9 from J, leaving 24 bases between them. Germline assignment: CDR1 MNHNS and CDR2 SASEGT. This CDR3 is 16 amino acids long. CDR3 nucleotide sequence: TGTGCCAGCAGCCTGGCCCGGGACTCCTTCATGGTTGAGCAGTTCTTC. Amino acid sequence: CASSLARDSFMVEQFF.

This chain uses TRBV20-1 with TRBJ2-2; 10 nucleotides agree with TRBD2. CDR3 length: 16 amino acids. The J segment lost 3 bases and the V segment lost 5 bases, leaving 9 bases of the junction unmatched. Germline CDR1 and CDR2: DFQATT and SNEGSKA (reference sequence). This chain's CDR3 is CSALALAGVYTGELFF. Here the CDR3 DNA reads TGCAGTGCTCTTGCGCTAGCGGGAGTTTACACCGGGGAGCTGTTTTTT.

For this clonotype: An end of the junction does not agree with germline; a read error may underlie this. The V gene is TRBV7-2, the J gene TRBJ2-7; 9 nucleotides match TRBD2. Germline V gene data show CDR1 as SGHTA and CDR2 as FQGNSA. The CDR3 length is 12 residues. The CDR3 DNA sequence: TGTGCCAGCAGCTTAGTAGGACTAGCGTACACATTC. Its protein is CASSLVGLAYTF.